This TCR beta chain stems from a study of cytomegalovirus exposure and HLA in healthy donors. Study results and caveats: Researchers counted 150 to 200 TCR beta chains as cytomegalovirus-associated. Reports indicated that the classifier achieved high specificity and sensitivity in diagnosing cytomegalovirus status.

Clones were sequenced by immunoSEQ multiplex PCR, and TCRdb holds only the in-frame ones, with some missing. Of about 150,000 clones listed, approximately 86% are singletons. While the first cohort had fewer than 850 subjects, the donors belonged to the separate validation cohort of 100 to 150 subjects. V was pared by 2 bases and J by 4 bases, with 9 bases between. From germline, CDR1 is SEHNR and CDR2 FQNEAQ (reference sequence). The CDR3 runs 15 residues. As to this clone: Its target is unknown.

This chain links TRBV7-9 with TRBJ2-6; D is possibly TRBD2 (5 bases). The TCR was taken from a man younger than 30 in good health and CMV-seropositive. The sample taken for sequencing was PBMCs. The CDR3 DNA is TGTGCCAGCAGCTTACTAGGGAGCGGGGCCAACGTCCTGACTTTC. Translating gives CASSLLGSGANVLTF.